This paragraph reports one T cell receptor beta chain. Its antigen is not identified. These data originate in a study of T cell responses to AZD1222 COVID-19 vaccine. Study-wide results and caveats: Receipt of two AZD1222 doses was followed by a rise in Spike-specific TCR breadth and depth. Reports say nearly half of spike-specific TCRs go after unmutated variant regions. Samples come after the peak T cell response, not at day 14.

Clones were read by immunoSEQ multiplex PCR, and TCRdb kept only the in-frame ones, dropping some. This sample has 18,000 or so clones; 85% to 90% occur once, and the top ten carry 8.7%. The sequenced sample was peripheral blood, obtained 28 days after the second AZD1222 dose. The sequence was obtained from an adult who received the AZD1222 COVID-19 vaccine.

CDR3 region: CASSLYPGASRADTQYF. DNA of the CDR3: TGTGCCAGCAGCTTATACCCAGGCGCCTCACGGGCAGATACGCAGTATTTT. The V gene is TRBV7-8, the J gene TRBJ2-3, with D hard to call. The CDR3 runs 17 residues. V lost 2 bases and J 4 bases, leaving 19 bases between the germline ends. CDR1 is SGHVS, CDR2 FQNEAQ, per germline.